The rows below give T cell receptor beta chains drawn from one sample of a study of blood T cells in healthy people across ages. MiXCR was run by TCRdb on the 5' RACE reads, yielding one entry per CDR3 protein. The sample holds some 760,000 distinct CDR3 sequences, roughly 25% seen once. The sample was also reused in another study, on T cells of mothers and their children.

Input material: blood. Every receptor here comes from a boy aged 5-17 years in good health. Each CDR3 is given with its conserved first and last residue. Fields, in order: V gene, clone size, D gene, J gene, CDR3 length, CDR3 DNA, CDR3 protein. A D gene is named only where the DNA matches it firmly. Where a row states a size, it is once, few, many or the class of an expanded clone; other rows omit it.

>TRBV7-9|.|TRBD2|TRBJ2-7|17
TGTGCCAGCAGCTCCCTAGGGCTAGCGGAGAACTCCTACGAGCAGTACTTC
CASSSLGLAENSYEQYF
>TRBV5-6|few|.|TRBJ2-1|14
TGTGCCAGCAGCCCGGGGGCGGGGATTTATGAGCAGTTCTTC
CASSPGAGIYEQFF
>TRBV12-3/TRBV12-4|few|.|TRBJ1-4|13
TGTGCCAGCACTCAGGGGTTGGGGGAAAAACTGTTTTTT
CASTQGLGEKLFF
>TRBV28|.|TRBD2|TRBJ2-1|16
TGTGCCAGCAGGGACCTAGCGGGAGGAGATTGGAATGAGCAGTTCTTC
CASRDLAGGDWNEQFF
>TRBV5-1|.|TRBD2|TRBJ2-1|16
TGCGCCAGCAGCTTTCGAACTAGCGGGAGCTACAATGAGCAGTTCTTC
CASSFRTSGSYNEQFF
>TRBV6-5|.|.|TRBJ1-2|13
TGTGCCATTACCAACAGGGCCCGGGATGGCTACACCTTC
CAITNRARDGYTF
>TRBV6-1|.|TRBD2|TRBJ2-4|18
TGTGCCAGCAGTGGTTGGTCGGGACTAGCGGGAGCACCAAACATTCAGTACTTC
CASSGWSGLAGAPNIQYF
>TRBV12-3/TRBV12-4|.|.|TRBJ2-1|14
TGTGCCAGCAGTTTAAACCGGGACCATTGGGAGCAGTTCTTC
CASSLNRDHWEQFF
>TRBV12-3/TRBV12-4|few|.|TRBJ1-2|14
TGTGCCAGCATTCAACTGGGGACTAACTATGGCTACACCTTC
CASIQLGTNYGYTF
>TRBV12-3/TRBV12-4|few|.|TRBJ2-7|12
TGTGCCAGCAGGGGTATCTCCTACGAGCAGTACTTC
CASRGISYEQYF
>TRBV5-1|.|.|TRBJ1-4|14
TGCGCCAGCAGCTTCACGGCAACTAATGAAAAACTGTTTTTT
CASSFTATNEKLFF